This is a list of T cell receptor beta chains from one sample in a study of blood T cell repertoires in COVID-19. Clones were read by immunoSEQ multiplex PCR, and TCRdb kept only the in-frame ones, dropping some. In the table there are about 170,000 clones, approximately 84% of which are singletons. The sample comprised peripheral blood. These receptors all stem from a man between 65 and 85 years old with active or convalescent COVID-19. Each CDR3 is given with its conserved first and last residue. The D gene is left open where the match is weak. Only some rows state a clone size, as once, few, many or a class for expanded clones.

v_gene,j_gene,d_gene,abundance,CDR3nt,CDR3aa
TRBV7-2,TRBJ2-1,NA,NA,TGTGCCAGCACCCCTCGGGGTTACTACAATGAGCAGTTCTTC,CASTPRGYYNEQFF
TRBV30,TRBJ2-7,NA,few,TGTGCCTGGAGTGAGCAGGCCAGCTACGAGCAGTACTTC,CAWSEQASYEQYF
TRBV30,TRBJ1-2,NA,once,TGTGCCTGGAGCCCAGCCTGGACAGCTGGCTACACCTTC,CAWSPAWTAGYTF
TRBV18,TRBJ1-5,TRBD1,NA,TGTGCCAGCTCACGACAGGGGGCTACCTTAAATGGCAATCAGCCCCAGCATTTT,CASSRQGATLNGNQPQHF
TRBV7-3,TRBJ2-1,TRBD2,NA,TGTGCCAGCAGCTTCGGGACTAGCGAATACAATGAGCAGTTCTTC,CASSFGTSEYNEQFF
TRBV29-1,TRBJ2-3,TRBD1,few,TGCAGCGGTTCAACAGGGGGCGATACGCAGTATTTT,CSGSTGGDTQYF
TRBV12-5,TRBJ1-3,TRBD1,NA,TGTGCTAGTGGTCCAGACAGGGGGCTAACTGGAAACACCATATATTTT,CASGPDRGLTGNTIYF
TRBV28,TRBJ2-2,NA,NA,TGTGCCAGCAGTTTCGTAAGGGGGTCGGTCACCGGGGAGCTGTTTTTT,CASSFVRGSVTGELFF
TRBV7-8,TRBJ2-7,NA,many,TGTGCCAGCAGCTTTAACGATGCGACTCCCTCCTACGAGCAGTACTTC,CASSFNDATPSYEQYF
TRBV3-1/TRBV3-2,TRBJ2-7,NA,NA,TGTGCCAGCAGCCAAAAATTCTCCGGGGGCTACGAGCAGTACTTC,CASSQKFSGGYEQYF
TRBV7-8,TRBJ2-1,TRBD2,once,TGTGCCAGCAGCTTAAGAGTAGCGGGAGGGGGTCACAATGAGCAGTTCTTC,CASSLRVAGGGHNEQFF
TRBV5-5,TRBJ2-1,TRBD2,NA,TGTGCCAGCAGCTTGGTACTAGCGGGGGGGCAGTCTGAGCAGTTCTTC,CASSLVLAGGQSEQFF
TRBV5-1,TRBJ1-5,NA,once,TGCGCCAGCAGCTTGCAGGGGACCAACAATCAGCCCCAGCATTTT,CASSLQGTNNQPQHF
TRBV25-1,TRBJ2-7,NA,NA,TGTGCCAGCGGACAGTCCTACGAGCAGTACTTC,CASGQSYEQYF
TRBV7-8,TRBJ1-1,TRBD1,NA,TGTGCCAGCAGCTCACCGGACAGGGCGGTGGTTGTCGCTTTCTTT,CASSSPDRAVVVAFF
TRBV21-1,TRBJ1-1,NA,NA,TGTGCCAGCAGCACACACAAAACAGCGAACACTGAAGCTTTCTTT,CASSTHKTANTEAFF
TRBV6-5,TRBJ2-1,TRBD1,NA,TGTGCCAGCATGCATGGCAGGGGGTTGGTGAATGAGCAGTTCTTC,CASMHGRGLVNEQFF
TRBV11-2,TRBJ2-5,TRBD2,few,TGTGCCAGCAGACCGGGACTAGCGGGGACGCAAGAGACCCAGTACTTC,CASRPGLAGTQETQYF
TRBV11-2,TRBJ1-1,NA,NA,TGTGCCAGCAGCTTAAGCCCCTCGAACACTGAAGCTTTCTTT,CASSLSPSNTEAFF
TRBV28,TRBJ2-7,TRBD2,NA,TGTGCCAGCAGGAGGACTAGCGGGGGGTCCTACGAGCAGTACTTC,CASRRTSGGSYEQYF
TRBV12-5,TRBJ2-1,NA,NA,TGTGCTAGTGGTTTGGGTGGAGGTGATGAGCAGTTCTTC,CASGLGGGDEQFF
TRBV24-1,TRBJ2-1,TRBD2,NA,TGTGCCACCTCGCGGGAGAGCTCCTACAATGAGCAGTTCTTC,CATSRESSYNEQFF
TRBV6-5,TRBJ1-6,NA,NA,TGTGCCAGCAGTTACCAGGGAACCAATTCACCCCTCCACTTT,CASSYQGTNSPLHF
TRBV7-2,TRBJ1-1,NA,NA,TGTGCCAGCAGCTCCGGGGTGAACACTGAAGCTTTCTTT,CASSSGVNTEAFF
TRBV5-5,TRBJ1-2,TRBD1,NA,TGTGCCAGCAGCTTGGTCGGGGACAGGGCAAACTATGGCTACACCTTC,CASSLVGDRANYGYTF
TRBV10-3,TRBJ2-7,NA,NA,TGTGCCATCAGTGAGGGGGAGGAGGAGTCGGACGAGCAGTACTTC,CAISEGEEESDEQYF
TRBV7-2,TRBJ1-2,TRBD1,NA,TGTGCCAGCAGCTTTAGGCCGACAGGGGGAAGCTATGGCTACACCTTC,CASSFRPTGGSYGYTF
TRBV5-5,TRBJ1-5,NA,NA,TGTGCCAGCAGCGTAACGACAGATCAGCCCCAGCATTTT,CASSVTTDQPQHF
TRBV7-9,TRBJ2-5,NA,NA,TGTGCCAGCAGCCTACAAGAGACCCAGTACTTC,CASSLQETQYF
TRBV10-3,TRBJ2-7,NA,NA,TGTGCCATCAGTGTCCAGCGAGCCTACGAGCAGTACTTC,CAISVQRAYEQYF
TRBV9,TRBJ2-1,TRBD2,NA,TGTGCCAGCAGCGGGGGACTAGCGGGAGGGAGCTCCTACAATGAGCAGTTCTTC,CASSGGLAGGSSYNEQFF
TRBV15,TRBJ1-1,NA,NA,TGTGCCACCAGCCTTAGAGGACAGAACCATGAAGCTTTCTTT,CATSLRGQNHEAFF
TRBV25-1,TRBJ2-7,NA,NA,TGTGCCAGCAGTGAACCCCCCGTCTACGAGCAGTACTTC,CASSEPPVYEQYF
TRBV28,TRBJ2-5,NA,NA,TGTGCCACCCTAACCACGGTTGGAGAGACCCAGTACTTC,CATLTTVGETQYF
TRBV18,TRBJ2-1,TRBD1,NA,TGTGCCAGCACAAAAGGGGGACAGAGCTACAATGAGCAGTTCTTC,CASTKGGQSYNEQFF
TRBV5-1,TRBJ2-2,TRBD1,NA,TGCGCCAGCAGCAGGGACAGGAACACCGGGGAGCTGTTTTTT,CASSRDRNTGELFF
TRBV18,TRBJ1-1,NA,NA,TGTGCCAGCTCACCAAGCCAGGGTACGAACACTGAAGCTTTCTTT,CASSPSQGTNTEAFF
TRBV29-1,TRBJ1-2,NA,NA,TGCAGCGTATTACAGGATTATGGCTACACCTTC,CSVLQDYGYTF
TRBV6-1,TRBJ1-1,NA,NA,TGTGCCAGCAGTGAATTGAGGTCCACTGAAGCTTTCTTT,CASSELRSTEAFF
TRBV9,TRBJ2-7,TRBD1,NA,TGTGCCAGCAGCCCCTCATTAGGGGGACAGGGGCCCTACGAGCAGTACTTC,CASSPSLGGQGPYEQYF
TRBV4-3,TRBJ1-5,NA,NA,TGCGCCAGCAGCCATTTACGGGGGGATCAGCCCCAGCATTTT,CASSHLRGDQPQHF
TRBV7-2,TRBJ2-7,NA,NA,TGTGCCAGCAGCTTCTCCCGGGACTGGGGGTCCTACGAGCAGTACTTC,CASSFSRDWGSYEQYF
TRBV6-2/TRBV6-3,TRBJ2-7,TRBD2,NA,TGTGCCAGCAGTTACGTCCGGCGGGGGACCTACGAGCAGTACTTC,CASSYVRRGTYEQYF
TRBV6-5,TRBJ2-4,NA,NA,TGTGCCAGCAGCCCCCCGGGAGCCCGAAACATTCAGTACTTC,CASSPPGARNIQYF
TRBV9,TRBJ1-1,NA,NA,TGTGCCAGCAGCGTAGCAGTGAACACTGAAGCTTTCTTT,CASSVAVNTEAFF
TRBV5-1,TRBJ2-1,TRBD2,NA,TGCGCCAGCAGAGCTGGGACTAGTACGGGTGAGCAGTTCTTC,CASRAGTSTGEQFF
TRBV5-6,TRBJ1-2,TRBD1,NA,TGTGCCAGCACCACGACGGTCGGACAGGGAAGACATGGCTACACCTTC,CASTTTVGQGRHGYTF
TRBV7-8,TRBJ2-2,TRBD1,NA,TGTGCCAGCAGCCTCCCGCGAGACAGGGTGAACACCGGGGAGCTGTTTTTT,CASSLPRDRVNTGELFF
TRBV10-3,TRBJ2-3,NA,NA,TGTGCCATCCAATCGGAACAGGTTAGCACAGATACGCAGTATTTT,CAIQSEQVSTDTQYF
TRBV14,TRBJ1-5,NA,NA,TGTGCCAGCAGCCAAGATCAATCAGGAATTGGGAATCAGCCCCAGCATTTT,CASSQDQSGIGNQPQHF
TRBV6-6,TRBJ2-1,NA,once,TGTGCCAGCAGTTACGGGACTTACAATGAGCAGTTCTTC,CASSYGTYNEQFF
TRBV28,TRBJ1-5,NA,NA,TGTGCCAGCACCCGACAGTATAGCAATCAGCCCCAGCATTTT,CASTRQYSNQPQHF
TRBV9,TRBJ2-1,NA,NA,TGTGCCAGCAGCGGACAGTCCAACAATGAGCAGTTCTTC,CASSGQSNNEQFF
TRBV24-1,TRBJ2-1,TRBD2,NA,TGTGCCACCAGTGATTTGCGTGCGGGAGGCTACAATGAGCAGTTCTTC,CATSDLRAGGYNEQFF
TRBV3-1/TRBV3-2,TRBJ1-5,NA,NA,TGTGCCAGCAGCCAAGGTCAGGATTATCAGCCCCAGCATTTT,CASSQGQDYQPQHF
TRBV7-3,TRBJ2-2,TRBD1,NA,TGTGCCAGCAGCCAGGACAGGGGCGCCGGGGAGCTGTTTTTT,CASSQDRGAGELFF
TRBV6-5,TRBJ1-1,NA,NA,TGTGCCAGCAGTTCCGCAGACCCCATTCGGGACACTGAAGCTTTCTTT,CASSSADPIRDTEAFF
TRBV5-1,TRBJ2-1,NA,NA,TGCGCCAGCAGCTTGTGGTGGGGGGACTCCTACAATGAGCAGTTCTTC,CASSLWWGDSYNEQFF
TRBV5-4,TRBJ2-3,NA,NA,TGTGCCAGCAGCTTACTAAGTACAGATACGCAGTATTTT,CASSLLSTDTQYF